This T cell receptor beta chain came from a study of cytomegalovirus exposure and HLA in healthy donors. The wider study: The early release's HLA-typed donors yielded some 85 million unique TCRs. Whole-study results and caveats: In a later analysis, about 17,000 TCR beta sequences were associated with HLA alleles at 0.05 false discovery rate. Reports indicate that TCR beta sequences accurately predicted the HLA-A and HLA-B alleles of most subjects.

The PCR ran on 60 Vbeta and 13 Jbeta primers. The data were produced by immunoSEQ multiplex PCR, yet TCRdb's version contains in-frame clones alone and is incomplete. The ten most abundant clones cover approximately 3.5% of a sample with more than 100,000 clones. The CDR3 covers 15 residues. Trimming cost V 0 bases and J 4 bases; bases outside gene matches: 5. CDR1 SGDLS and CDR2 YYNGEE come from the germline V gene. Note on this clone: What it binds is unknown.

The sequence was collected from a man aged 35-49 years in good health and CMV-seronegative. The V and J genes are TRBV9 and TRBJ2-7; 9 bases are shared with TRBD1. Sequenced material: PBMCs. The CDR3: CASSVGQGVMYEQYF. The CDR3 nucleotides are TGTGCCAGCAGCGTAGGACAGGGGGTTATGTACGAGCAGTACTTC.